The next 27 T cell receptor beta chains were all read from a single sample in a study of shared T cell receptors in the human thymus. Libraries were prepared by immunoSEQ multiplex PCR; TCRdb keeps only in-frame clonotypes and omits some of them. This sample has hundreds of thousands of clones, with approximately 89% found just once. This same sample was also taken into another study, of human thymus T cells.

The sequenced material came from thymocytes. The receptors were sampled from a boy under two years old with a congenital heart defect.

The chain has TRBV2 and TRBJ2-7, with D perhaps TRBD2 (6 bases). The germline V gene has CDR1 SNHLY and CDR2 FYNNEI. The CDR3 runs to 13 residues. V was shortened by 4 bases and J by 1 base, with 8 bases between the two germline ends. CDR3 sequence reads: CASSGGDSYEQYF. For the CDR3, the DNA is TGTGCCAGCAGTGGGGGGGATTCCTACGAGCAGTACTTC.

This clone was recorded only once. The chain recombines TRBV15 with TRBJ2-3; D unresolved. Trimming took 0 bases from V and 4 from J, leaving 20 bases between them. Per germline, CDR1 LNHNV and CDR2 YYDKDF (reference sequence). The CDR3 runs to 18 residues. CDR3 nucleotide sequence: TGTGCCACCAGCAGAGACCCGACTGCCGTCGGGTTGGCAGATACGCAGTATTTT. Translating gives CATSRDPTAVGLADTQYF.

The V and J genes are TRBV11-2 and TRBJ1-2; 8 nucleotides align to TRBD1. This CDR3 has 14 residues. Germline CDR1 is SGHAT and CDR2 is FQNNGV. The J segment lost 7 bases and the V segment lost 0 bases, leaving 4 bases of the junction unmatched. The CDR3 protein is CASSLDPGGGGYTF. The CDR3 bases are TGTGCCAGCAGCTTAGACCCAGGGGGCGGTGGCTACACCTTC.

The chain uses TRBV27 and TRBJ2-7; D call uncertain. The ends were cut back, 11 bases at V and 7 bases at J, with 9 bases in the middle. From germline, CDR1 is MNHEY and CDR2 SMNVEV (reference sequence). The CDR3 has 9 amino acids. CDR3 sequence: CAPLREQYF. Here the CDR3 DNA reads TGTGCCCCCCTCAGGGAGCAGTACTTC.

This clone has just one count. V and J are TRBV11-2 and TRBJ2-2, with TRBD1 matching 9 bases. V gave up 4 bases and J gave up 4 bases; unmatched junction bases: 7. CDR3 length: 16 amino acids. Germline CDR1 SGHAT, CDR2 FQNNGV. This CDR3 reads CASSWVTQGATGELFF. The CDR3 DNA reads TGTGCCAGCAGCTGGGTAACACAGGGGGCCACCGGGGAGCTGTTTTTT.

In DNA, the CDR3 is TGCAGCGCCCTTGGGTCCAGCGGATCCTACGAGCAGTACTTC. It translates to CSALGSSGSYEQYF. The rearrangement uses TRBV29-1 and TRBJ2-7; D is possibly TRBD2 (5 bases). Trimming cost V 7 bases and J 1 base, with 17 bases left between them. This CDR3 is 14 amino acids long. CDR1 SQVTM and CDR2 ANQGSEA come from the germline V gene.

The chain has TRBV10-1 and TRBJ2-3, with a tentative D call TRBD1 (5 bases). V shed 6 bases and J shed 5 bases, with 12 bases lying between them. CDR3 length: 13 amino acids. Germline CDR1 reads WNHNN; CDR2 reads SYGVQD (reference sequence). This CDR3 is CASRRQLGDTQYF. CDR3 in DNA: TGCGCCAGCAGACGACAGTTGGGAGATACGCAGTATTTT.

This chain links TRBV4-1 with TRBJ1-1, with D perhaps matching TRBD1 (5 bases). Germline V gene lookup returns CDR1 MGHRA and CDR2 YSYEKL. This CDR3 contains 15 residues. V was cut by 1 base and J by 0 bases, with 9 bases left in between. CDR3 sequence: CASSQADSLNTEAFF. As DNA, the CDR3 is TGCGCCAGCAGCCAAGCCGACAGTCTGAACACTGAAGCTTTCTTT.

This sequence joins TRBV30 and TRBJ1-2; D may be TRBD1 (5 bases). The CDR3 is made up of 10 amino acids. V shed 3 bases and J shed 7 bases, with 6 bases lying between them. Germline lookup yields CDR1 GTSNPN and CDR2 SVGIG (reference sequence). The CDR3: CAWRQGGYTF. CDR3 coding DNA: TGTGCCTGGAGGCAGGGTGGCTACACCTTC.

The chain joins TRBV14 to TRBJ1-2; no clear D gene. V gave up 1 base and J gave up 4 bases, with 13 bases separating them. Germline CDR1 SGHDN, CDR2 FVKESK. This CDR3 spans 15 amino acids. The CDR3 spells CASSQVYRGRYGYTF. The DNA of the CDR3 is TGTGCCAGCAGCCAAGTTTATCGGGGTCGCTATGGCTACACCTTC.

This chain connects TRBV6-6 to TRBJ1-5, with TRBD1 matching over 9 bases. V lost 5 bases, J lost 1 base, and 6 bases stayed unmatched. Germline V gene lookup returns CDR1 MNHNY and CDR2 SVGAGI (reference sequence). The CDR3 loop spans 16 amino acids. The CDR3 region is CASSGDRVVSNQPQHF. For the CDR3, the DNA is TGTGCCAGCAGTGGGGACAGGGTCGTAAGCAATCAGCCCCAGCATTTT.

The V call is TRBV28, the J call TRBJ1-4; 7 nucleotides agree with TRBD1. CDR3 length: 17 residues. The V and J ends lost 5 bases and 2 bases, in that order; junction bases with no gene match: 11. Per germline, CDR1 MDHEN and CDR2 SYDVKM. This CDR3 reads CASSPDRVLGTNEKLFF. The CDR3 DNA sequence: TGTGCCAGCAGTCCAGACAGGGTTTTGGGGACTAATGAAAAACTGTTTTTT. The variable domain in full, completed from reference TRBV28 and TRBJ1-4, reads DVKVTQSSRYLVKRTGEKVFLECVQDMDHENMFWYRQDPGLGLRLIYFSYDVKMKEKGDIPEGYSVSREKKERFSLILESASTNQTSMYLCASSPDRVLGTNEKLFFGSGTQLSVL.

V usage is TRBV15 and J usage is TRBJ1-5; TRBD1 aligns across 8 bases. This CDR3 has 15 amino acids. Germline CDR1 is LNHNV and CDR2 is YYDKDF (reference sequence). Losses at the gene ends were 3 bases for V and 4 bases for J; bases not matched to a gene: 5. The CDR3 reads CATSSNRGWNQPQHF. The CDR3 DNA reads TGTGCCACCAGCAGTAACAGGGGGTGGAATCAGCCCCAGCATTTT.

This clone showed up just once. The chain combines TRBV5-8 with TRBJ2-7; 8 bases match TRBD1. Losses at the gene ends were 3 bases for V and 5 bases for J; bases not matched to a gene: 13. The CDR3 spans 16 residues. CDR1 and CDR2 (germline): SGHTS, YDEGEE. The CDR3 here is CASSYSTGVLDNEQYF. CDR3 bases: TGTGCCAGCAGCTACTCGACAGGGGTTCTCGACAACGAGCAGTACTTC. Using reference TRBV5-8 and TRBJ2-7 for the parts outside the CDR3, the full variable domain is EAGVTQSPTHLIKTRGQQATLRCSPISGHTSVYWYQQALGLGLQFLLWYDEGEERNRGNFPPRFSGRQFPNYSSELNVNALELEDSALYLCASSYSTGVLDNEQYFGPGTRLTVT.

The chain recombines TRBV28 with TRBJ2-7; 13 bases are a match to TRBD2. Trimming at V came to 7 bases and at J to 3 bases, leaving 9 bases not matched to a gene. CDR1 is MDHEN, CDR2 SYDVKM, per germline. The CDR3 consists of 16 residues. The CDR3 DNA reads as TGTGCCAGCAAATCCGGGACTAGCGGGATATACTACGAGCAGTACTTC. Translating it yields CASKSGTSGIYYEQYF. Combining the CDR3 with reference TRBV28 and TRBJ2-7 gives the whole variable domain DVKVTQSSRYLVKRTGEKVFLECVQDMDHENMFWYRQDPGLGLRLIYFSYDVKMKEKGDIPEGYSVSREKKERFSLILESASTNQTSMYLCASKSGTSGIYYEQYFGPGTRLTVT.

The genes are TRBV19 and TRBJ1-5, with TRBD1 matching over 11 bases. CDR1 is LNHDA, CDR2 SQIVND, per germline (reference sequence). The trim removed 3 bases at V and 6 bases at J, leaving 13 bases unmatched. The CDR3 length is 18 residues. CDR3 sequence (DNA): TGTGCCAGTAGTATCGGGGTTTGGGACAGGGGGTTTATTCAGCCCCAGCATTTT. It is translated as CASSIGVWDRGFIQPQHF.

The genes are TRBV4-3 and TRBJ1-1; the D is unclear. The germline gives CDR1 LGHNA, CDR2 YSLEER. This CDR3 is 16 amino acids long. Trimming took 2 bases from V and 11 from J, leaving 24 bases between them. CDR3 loop: CASSQSLPSLETRAFF. The CDR3 nucleotides read TGCGCCAGCAGCCAATCCCTACCCTCCCTAGAGACTCGGGCTTTCTTT.

This sequence joins TRBV18 and TRBJ2-5; D is possibly TRBD2 (5 bases). The V gene's germline CDR1 is KGHSH and CDR2 LQKENI. V gave up 2 bases and J gave up 4 bases, with 14 bases separating them. The CDR3 length is 15 residues. The CDR3 here is CASSPIYEGAETQYF. The CDR3 DNA reads as TGTGCCAGCTCACCAATCTACGAGGGAGCAGAGACCCAGTACTTC.

This clone was counted a single time. The rearrangement joins TRBV25-1 to TRBJ2-6; 8 positions agree with TRBD2. The CDR3 runs to 16 residues. The germline gives CDR1 MGHDK, CDR2 SYGVNS. The V segment lost 7 bases and the J segment 4 bases; nucleotides outside the gene matches: 9. CDR3 region: CASTHGGVLGANVLTF. DNA of the CDR3: TGTGCCAGCACTCACGGGGGGGTGCTGGGGGCCAACGTCCTGACTTTC.

Remarks on this clone: Mismatch with germline at one junction end may stem from a read error. The chain links TRBV6-1 to TRBJ1-6; TRBD1 is a possible D gene (5 bases). This CDR3 contains 16 residues. CDR1 is MNHNS, CDR2 SASEGT, per germline. The DNA of the CDR3 is TGTGCCAGCAGTGGGACCCAGGGTCCCTATACTTCACCCCTCCACTTT. Amino acid sequence: CASSGTQGPYTSPLHF.

This chain links TRBV28 with TRBJ1-5; D is unclear. This CDR3 has 14 amino acids. Per germline, CDR1 MDHEN and CDR2 SYDVKM. V was cut by 6 bases and J by 12 bases, with 21 bases left in between. CDR3 nucleotide sequence: TGTGCCAGCAGCCCCGGGGAGACTATAGGGAGCCAGCATTTT. Encoded protein: CASSPGETIGSQHF.

There are a few counts of this clone. The gene calls are TRBV4-1 and TRBJ1-4, with D possibly matching TRBD1 (6 bases). V gave up 4 bases and J gave up 8 bases, with 14 bases separating them. Germline V gene lookup returns CDR1 MGHRA and CDR2 YSYEKL. The CDR3 sequence is 14 residues long. The DNA for the CDR3 is TGCGCCAGCAGCCGAGACAGGTTTGTCGAAAAACTGTTTTTT. Its protein is CASSRDRFVEKLFF.

This sequence joins TRBV7-9 and TRBJ2-1; 12 nucleotides match TRBD2. Germline CDR1 SEHNR, CDR2 FQNEAQ (reference sequence). J was trimmed by 5 bases and V by 5 bases; bases with no gene match: 4. The CDR3 is 15 amino acids. The CDR3 here is CASSPLAGGNNEQFF. The CDR3 DNA is TGTGCCAGCAGCCCCCTAGCGGGAGGGAACAATGAGCAGTTCTTC.

This clone occurred once. CDR3 DNA: TGTGCCAGCAGCCCCGGGGGAATCTTAACCTACGAGCAGTACTTC. Protein product: CASSPGGILTYEQYF. The chain recombines TRBV5-8 with TRBJ2-7; tentatively, D is TRBD2 (6 bases). Trimming took 4 bases from V and 2 from J, leaving 16 bases between them. The CDR3 consists of 15 residues. Germline lookup yields CDR1 SGHTS and CDR2 YDEGEE.

The chain links TRBV29-1 to TRBJ1-2; possibly TRBD1 for D (6 bases). V lost 3 bases and J lost 0, with 23 bases in between. CDR1 and CDR2 from the germline V gene are SQVTM and ANQGSEA. The CDR3 length is 18 residues. The CDR3: CSVDPDGGTGPSNYGYTF. The DNA for the CDR3 is TGCAGCGTTGACCCCGATGGGGGCACAGGCCCCTCTAACTATGGCTACACCTTC. The variable domain in full, with the rest retrieved from reference TRBV29-1 and TRBJ1-2, is SAVISQKPSRDICQRGTSLTIQCQVDSQVTMMFWYRQQPGQSLTLIATANQGSEATYESGFVIDKFPISRPNLTFSTLTVSNMSPEDSSIYLCSVDPDGGTGPSNYGYTFGSGTRLTVV.

This clone appeared once. J is TRBJ2-7 and V is TRBV15, with 10 nucleotides matching TRBD2. Germline V gene sequence: CDR1 LNHNV, CDR2 YYDKDF (reference sequence). The CDR3 has 15 amino acids. V was clipped by 1 base and J by 2 bases; unmatched bases: 2. CDR3 protein: CATSRGLAGAYEQYF. The CDR3 DNA is TGTGCCACCAGCAGAGGGCTAGCGGGAGCCTACGAGCAGTACTTC.

The gene calls are TRBV5-1 and TRBJ2-5; 13 bases line up with TRBD2. The trim removed 4 bases at V and 5 bases at J, leaving 11 bases unmatched. Germline-derived CDR1 and CDR2 are SGHRS and YFSETQ. This CDR3 comprises 17 residues. The CDR3, as DNA: TGCGCCAGCAGCAGGACTAGCGGGGGCCCCCGAGGGGAGACCCAGTACTTC. Its protein product is CASSRTSGGPRGETQYF.